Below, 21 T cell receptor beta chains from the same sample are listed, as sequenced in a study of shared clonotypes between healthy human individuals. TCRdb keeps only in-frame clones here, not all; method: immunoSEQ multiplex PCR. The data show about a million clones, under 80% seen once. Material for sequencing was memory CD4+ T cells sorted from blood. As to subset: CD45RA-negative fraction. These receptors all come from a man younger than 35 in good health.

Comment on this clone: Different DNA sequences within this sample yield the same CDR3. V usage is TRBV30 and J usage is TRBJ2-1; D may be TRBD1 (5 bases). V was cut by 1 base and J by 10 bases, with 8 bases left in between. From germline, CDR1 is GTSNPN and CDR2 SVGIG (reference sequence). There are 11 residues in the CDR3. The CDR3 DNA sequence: TGTGCCTGGAGTGGAACAGGAGAGCAGTTCTTC. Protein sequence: CAWSGTGEQFF.

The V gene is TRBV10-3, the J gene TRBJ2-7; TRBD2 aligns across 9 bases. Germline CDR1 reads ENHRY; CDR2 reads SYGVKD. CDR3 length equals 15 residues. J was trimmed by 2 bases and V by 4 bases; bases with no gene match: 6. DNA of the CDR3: TGTGCCATCAGTGCGTCTGGCGGGAGGGCCTACGAGCAGTACTTC. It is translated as CAISASGGRAYEQYF.

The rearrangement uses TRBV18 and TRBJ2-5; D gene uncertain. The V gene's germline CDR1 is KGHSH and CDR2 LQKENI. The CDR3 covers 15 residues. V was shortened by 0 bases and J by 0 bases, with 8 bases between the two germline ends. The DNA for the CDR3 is TGTGCCAGCTCACCACCTGGCAGGTACCAAGAGACCCAGTACTTC. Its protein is CASSPPGRYQETQYF.

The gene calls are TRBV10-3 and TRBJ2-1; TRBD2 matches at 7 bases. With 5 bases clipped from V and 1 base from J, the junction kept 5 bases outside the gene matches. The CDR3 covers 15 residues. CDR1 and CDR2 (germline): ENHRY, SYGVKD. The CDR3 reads CAISSLSGSYNEQFF. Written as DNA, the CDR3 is TGTGCCATCAGTTCCCTTAGCGGGTCCTACAATGAGCAGTTCTTC.

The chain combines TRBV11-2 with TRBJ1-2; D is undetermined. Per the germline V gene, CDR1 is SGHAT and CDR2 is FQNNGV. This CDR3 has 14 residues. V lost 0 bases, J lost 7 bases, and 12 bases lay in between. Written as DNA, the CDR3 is TGTGCCAGCAGCTTAGACAGGTCAGGAGGTGGCTACACCTTC. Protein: CASSLDRSGGGYTF.

CDR3 in amino acids: CAWSLDYKVSDTQYF. The CDR3 DNA follows: TGTGCCTGGAGTCTTGACTACAAAGTATCAGATACGCAGTATTTT. The rearrangement joins TRBV30 to TRBJ2-3; tentative D call: TRBD2 (5 bases). Between the trimmed V and J ends, which lost 2 bases and 4 bases, there was a span of 16 bases. This CDR3 spans 15 amino acids. The germline gives CDR1 GTSNPN, CDR2 SVGIG (reference sequence). Together with reference TRBV30 and TRBJ2-3, the CDR3 gives the full variable domain: SQTIHQWPATLVQPVGSPLSLECTVEGTSNPNLYWYRQAAGRGLQLLFYSVGIGQISSEVPQNLSASRPQDRQFILSSKKLLLSDSGFYLCAWSLDYKVSDTQYFGPGTRLTVL.

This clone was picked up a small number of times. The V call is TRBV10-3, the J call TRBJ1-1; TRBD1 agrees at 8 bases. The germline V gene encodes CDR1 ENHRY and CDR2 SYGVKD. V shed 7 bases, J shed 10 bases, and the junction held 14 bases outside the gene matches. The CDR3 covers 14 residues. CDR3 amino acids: CAINMVQGAKSAFF. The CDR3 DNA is TGTGCCATCAACATGGTGCAGGGGGCAAAGTCAGCTTTCTTT.

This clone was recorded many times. CDR3 in DNA: TGCGCCAGCAAAGAGAGGGAATGGACCGGGGAGCTGTTTTTT. As protein: CASKEREWTGELFF. The chain combines TRBV10-2 with TRBJ2-2; possibly TRBD2 for D (5 bases). The CDR3 sequence is 14 residues long. The germline gives CDR1 WSHSY, CDR2 SAAADI. Trimming cost V 7 bases and J 5 bases, with 14 bases left between them.

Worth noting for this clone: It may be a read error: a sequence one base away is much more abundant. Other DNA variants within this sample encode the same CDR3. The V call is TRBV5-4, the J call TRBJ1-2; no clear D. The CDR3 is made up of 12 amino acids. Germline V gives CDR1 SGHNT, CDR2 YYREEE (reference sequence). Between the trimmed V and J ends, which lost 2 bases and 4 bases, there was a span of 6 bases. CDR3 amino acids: CASSLNSYGYTF. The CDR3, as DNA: TGTGCCAGCAGCTTAAACAGCTATGGCTACACCTTC.

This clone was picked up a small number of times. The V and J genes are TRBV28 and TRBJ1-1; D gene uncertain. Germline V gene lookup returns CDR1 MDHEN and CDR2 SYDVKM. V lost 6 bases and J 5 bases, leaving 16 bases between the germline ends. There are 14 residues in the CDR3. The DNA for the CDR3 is TGTGCCAGCAGGTCCTCAGATATTAAGACTGAAGCTTTCTTT. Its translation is CASRSSDIKTEAFF. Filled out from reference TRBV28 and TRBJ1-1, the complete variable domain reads DVKVTQSSRYLVKRTGEKVFLECVQDMDHENMFWYRQDPGLGLRLIYFSYDVKMKEKGDIPEGYSVSREKKERFSLILESASTNQTSMYLCASRSSDIKTEAFFGQGTRLTVV.

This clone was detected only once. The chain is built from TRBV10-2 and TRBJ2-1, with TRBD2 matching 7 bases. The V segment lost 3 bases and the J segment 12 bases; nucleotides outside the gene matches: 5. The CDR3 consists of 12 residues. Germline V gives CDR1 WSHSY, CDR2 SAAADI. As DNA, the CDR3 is TGCGCCAGCAGTGAAGGACTAGTTGGGCAGTTCTTC. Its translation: CASSEGLVGQFF.

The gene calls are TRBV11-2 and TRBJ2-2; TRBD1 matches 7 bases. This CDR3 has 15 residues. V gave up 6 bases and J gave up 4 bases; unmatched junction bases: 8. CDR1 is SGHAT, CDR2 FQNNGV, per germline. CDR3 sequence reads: CASSSGTVGTGELFF. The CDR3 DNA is TGTGCCAGCAGTTCCGGGACAGTGGGCACCGGGGAGCTGTTTTTT.

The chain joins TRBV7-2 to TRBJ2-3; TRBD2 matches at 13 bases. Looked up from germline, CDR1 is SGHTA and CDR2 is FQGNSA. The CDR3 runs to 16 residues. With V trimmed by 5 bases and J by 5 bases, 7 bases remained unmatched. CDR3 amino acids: CASSPRTSGRGDTQYF. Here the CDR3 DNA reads TGTGCCAGCAGCCCGCGGACTAGCGGGAGAGGAGATACGCAGTATTTT.

DNA of the CDR3: TGTGCCAGCAGCCAAGTCTCTGCGGCCAATTCACCCCTCCACTTT. As protein: CASSQVSAANSPLHF. The chain recombines TRBV4-2 with TRBJ1-6, with D uncertain. This CDR3 has 15 amino acids. CDR1 is LGHNA and CDR2 is YNFKEQ in the germline V gene. The germline V and J ends were trimmed by 1 base and 7 bases, with 11 bases remaining between them.

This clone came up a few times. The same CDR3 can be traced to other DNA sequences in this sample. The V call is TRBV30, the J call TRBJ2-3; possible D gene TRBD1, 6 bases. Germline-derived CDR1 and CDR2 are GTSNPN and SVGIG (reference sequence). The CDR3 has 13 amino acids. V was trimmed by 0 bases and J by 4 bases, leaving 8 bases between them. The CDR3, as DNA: TGTGCCTGGAGTGTAAAGGGGGCAGATACGCAGTATTTT. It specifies CAWSVKGADTQYF.

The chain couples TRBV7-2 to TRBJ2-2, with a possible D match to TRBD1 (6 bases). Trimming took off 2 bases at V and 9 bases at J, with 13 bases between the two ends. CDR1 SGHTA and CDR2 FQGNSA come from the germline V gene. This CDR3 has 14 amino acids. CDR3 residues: CASSLTGIVRELFF. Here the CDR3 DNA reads TGTGCCAGCAGCTTAACAGGGATTGTTAGGGAGCTGTTTTTT.

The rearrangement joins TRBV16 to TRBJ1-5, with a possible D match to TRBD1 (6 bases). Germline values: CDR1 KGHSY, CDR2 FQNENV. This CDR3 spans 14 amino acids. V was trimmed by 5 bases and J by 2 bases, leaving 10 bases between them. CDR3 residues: CASSGGSGNQPQHF. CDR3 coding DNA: TGTGCCAGCAGCGGGGGCTCCGGCAATCAGCCCCAGCATTTT.

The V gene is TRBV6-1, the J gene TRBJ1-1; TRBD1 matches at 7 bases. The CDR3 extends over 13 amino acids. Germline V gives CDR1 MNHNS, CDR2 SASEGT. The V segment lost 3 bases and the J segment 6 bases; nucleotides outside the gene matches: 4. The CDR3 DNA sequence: TGTGCCAGCAGTGAGCAGGGGGTCTCTGAAGCTTTCTTT. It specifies CASSEQGVSEAFF.

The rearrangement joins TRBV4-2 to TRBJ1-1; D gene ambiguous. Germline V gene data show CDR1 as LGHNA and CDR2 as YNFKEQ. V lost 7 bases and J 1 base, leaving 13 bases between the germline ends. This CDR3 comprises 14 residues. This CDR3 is CASTDEGPNTEAFF. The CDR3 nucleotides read TGTGCCAGCACCGACGAGGGCCCGAACACTGAAGCTTTCTTT.

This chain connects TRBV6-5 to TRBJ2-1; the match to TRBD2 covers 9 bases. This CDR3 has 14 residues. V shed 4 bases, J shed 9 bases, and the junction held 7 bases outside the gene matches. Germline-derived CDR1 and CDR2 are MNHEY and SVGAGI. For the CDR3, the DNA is TGTGCCAGCAGTTTTGGACTAGCGTGGGGTGAGCAGTTCTTC. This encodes CASSFGLAWGEQFF.

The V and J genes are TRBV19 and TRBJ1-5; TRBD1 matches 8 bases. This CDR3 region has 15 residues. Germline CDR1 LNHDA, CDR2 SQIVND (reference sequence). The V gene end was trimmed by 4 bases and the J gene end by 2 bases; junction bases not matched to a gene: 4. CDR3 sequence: CASSNTGGGNQPQHF. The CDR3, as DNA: TGTGCCAGTAGTAACACAGGGGGAGGCAATCAGCCCCAGCATTTT.